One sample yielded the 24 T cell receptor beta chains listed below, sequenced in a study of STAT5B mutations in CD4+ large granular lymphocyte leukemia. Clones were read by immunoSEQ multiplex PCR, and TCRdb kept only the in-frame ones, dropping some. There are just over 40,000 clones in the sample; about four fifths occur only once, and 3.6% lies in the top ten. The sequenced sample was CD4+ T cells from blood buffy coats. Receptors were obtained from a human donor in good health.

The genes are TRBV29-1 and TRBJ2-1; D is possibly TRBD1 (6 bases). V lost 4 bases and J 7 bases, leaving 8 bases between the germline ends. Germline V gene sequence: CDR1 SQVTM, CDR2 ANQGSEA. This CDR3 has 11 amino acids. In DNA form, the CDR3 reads TGCAGCGTTGGCCAGGGGAATGAGCAGTTCTTC. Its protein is CSVGQGNEQFF.

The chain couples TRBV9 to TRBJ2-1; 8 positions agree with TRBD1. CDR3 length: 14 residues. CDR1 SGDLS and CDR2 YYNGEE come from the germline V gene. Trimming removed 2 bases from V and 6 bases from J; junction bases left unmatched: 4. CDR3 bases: TGTGCCAGCAGCGTCGGACAGGGCGCCAATGAGCAGTTCTTC. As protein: CASSVGQGANEQFF.

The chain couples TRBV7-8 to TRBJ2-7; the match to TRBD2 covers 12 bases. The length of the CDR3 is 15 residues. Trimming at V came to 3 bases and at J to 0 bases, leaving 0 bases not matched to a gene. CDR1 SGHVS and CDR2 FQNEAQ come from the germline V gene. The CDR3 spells CASSLTSGSSYEQYF. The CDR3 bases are TGTGCCAGCAGCTTGACTAGCGGGAGCTCCTACGAGCAGTACTTC.

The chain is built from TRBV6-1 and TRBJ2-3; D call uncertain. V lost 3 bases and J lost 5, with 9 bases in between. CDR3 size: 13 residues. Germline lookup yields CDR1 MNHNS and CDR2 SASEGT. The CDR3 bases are TGTGCCAGCAGTGAGTGGGGAAGAGATACGCAGTATTTT. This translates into CASSEWGRDTQYF.

The CDR3 DNA follows: TGTGCCAGCAGTGAAGGACAGTGGGCTCAGCCCCAGCATTTT. Its protein is CASSEGQWAQPQHF. The chain combines TRBV2 with TRBJ1-5, with D perhaps matching TRBD1 (5 bases). V was cut by 1 base and J by 6 bases, with 10 bases left in between. The CDR3 covers 14 residues. The V gene's germline CDR1 is SNHLY and CDR2 FYNNEI.

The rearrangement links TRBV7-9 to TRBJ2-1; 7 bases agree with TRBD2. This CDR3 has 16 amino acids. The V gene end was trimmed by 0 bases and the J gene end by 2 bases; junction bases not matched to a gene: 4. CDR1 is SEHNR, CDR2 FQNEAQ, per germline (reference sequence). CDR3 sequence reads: CASSLAGGLAYNEQFF. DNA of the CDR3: TGTGCCAGCAGCTTAGCGGGCGGACTAGCCTACAATGAGCAGTTCTTC.

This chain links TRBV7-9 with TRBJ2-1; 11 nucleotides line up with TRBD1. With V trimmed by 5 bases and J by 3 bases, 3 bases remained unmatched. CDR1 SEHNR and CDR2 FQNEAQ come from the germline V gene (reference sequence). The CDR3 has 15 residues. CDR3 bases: TGTGCCAGCAGCGTGGACAGGGGGCTCTACAATGAGCAGTTCTTC. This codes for CASSVDRGLYNEQFF.

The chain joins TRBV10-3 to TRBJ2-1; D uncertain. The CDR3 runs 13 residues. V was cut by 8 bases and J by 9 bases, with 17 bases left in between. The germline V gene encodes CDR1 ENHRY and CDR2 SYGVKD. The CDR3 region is CAIRSAGLGEQFF. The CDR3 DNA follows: TGTGCCATCCGGTCGGCCGGTCTAGGTGAGCAGTTCTTC.

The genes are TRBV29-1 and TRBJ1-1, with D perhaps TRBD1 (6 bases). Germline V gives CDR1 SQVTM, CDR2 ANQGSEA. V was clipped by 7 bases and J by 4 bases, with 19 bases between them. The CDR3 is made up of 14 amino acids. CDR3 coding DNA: TGCAGCGGGAGACTACAGGGAGACAGCACTGAAGCTTTCTTT. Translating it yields CSGRLQGDSTEAFF.

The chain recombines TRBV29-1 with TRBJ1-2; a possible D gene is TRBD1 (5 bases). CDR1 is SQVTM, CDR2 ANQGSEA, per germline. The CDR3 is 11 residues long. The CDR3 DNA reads TGCGGGGGGGAGTTGAACTATGGCTACACCTTC. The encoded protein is CGGELNYGYTF.

The CDR3 region is CASSLGHRLAGELFF. The CDR3 DNA reads TGTGCCAGCAGTCTGGGACACCGTCTAGCGGGGGAGCTGTTTTTT. The V call is TRBV6-5, the J call TRBJ2-2; either TRBD1 or TRBD2 may fit D (6 bases each). The CDR3 extends over 15 amino acids. CDR1 MNHEY and CDR2 SVGAGI come from the germline V gene. The germline V and J ends were trimmed by 5 bases and 8 bases, with 18 bases remaining between them.

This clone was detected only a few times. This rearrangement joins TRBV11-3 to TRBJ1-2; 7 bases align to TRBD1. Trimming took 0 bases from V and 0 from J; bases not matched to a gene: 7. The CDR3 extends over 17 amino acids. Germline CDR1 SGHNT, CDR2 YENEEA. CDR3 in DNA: TGTGCCAGCAGCTTAGATCAAGGAACAGGGGCTAACTATGGCTACACCTTC. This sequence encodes CASSLDQGTGANYGYTF. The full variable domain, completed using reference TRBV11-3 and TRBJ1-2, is EAGVVQSPRYKIIEKKQPVAFWCNPISGHNTLYWYLQNLGQGPELLIRYENEEAVDDSQLPKDRFSAERLKGVDSTLKIQPAELGDSAVYLCASSLDQGTGANYGYTFGSGTRLTVV.

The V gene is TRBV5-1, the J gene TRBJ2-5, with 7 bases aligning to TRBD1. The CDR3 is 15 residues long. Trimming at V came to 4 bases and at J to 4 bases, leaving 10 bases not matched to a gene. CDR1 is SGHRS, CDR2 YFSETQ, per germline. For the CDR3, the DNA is TGCGCCAGCAGCACGACAGGGAGAGGGGTAGAGACCCAGTACTTC. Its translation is CASSTTGRGVETQYF.

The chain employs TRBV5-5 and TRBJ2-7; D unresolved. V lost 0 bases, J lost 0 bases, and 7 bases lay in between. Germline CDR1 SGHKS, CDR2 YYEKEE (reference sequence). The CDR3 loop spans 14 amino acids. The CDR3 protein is CASSLGPSSYEQYF. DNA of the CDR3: TGTGCCAGCAGCTTGGGGCCGAGCTCCTACGAGCAGTACTTC. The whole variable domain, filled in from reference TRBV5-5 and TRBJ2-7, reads DAGVTQSPTHLIKTRGQQVTLRCSPISGHKSVSWYQQVLGQGPQFIFQYYEKEERGRGNFPDRFSARQFPNYSSELNVNALLLGDSALYLCASSLGPSSYEQYFGPGTRLTVT.

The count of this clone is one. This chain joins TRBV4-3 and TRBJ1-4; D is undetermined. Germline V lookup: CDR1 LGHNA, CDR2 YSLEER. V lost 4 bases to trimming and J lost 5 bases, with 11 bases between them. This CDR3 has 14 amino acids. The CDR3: CASSPGRTNEKLFF. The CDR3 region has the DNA TGCGCCAGCAGCCCTGGACGGACCAATGAAAAACTGTTTTTT.

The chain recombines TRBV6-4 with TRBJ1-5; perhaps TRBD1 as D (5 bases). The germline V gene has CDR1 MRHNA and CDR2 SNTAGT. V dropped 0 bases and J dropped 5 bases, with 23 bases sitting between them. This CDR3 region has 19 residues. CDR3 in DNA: TGTGCCAGCAGTGACTCGGGCGCGGGGGAAGCGGGGTTATATCAGCCCCAGCATTTT. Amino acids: CASSDSGAGEAGLYQPQHF.

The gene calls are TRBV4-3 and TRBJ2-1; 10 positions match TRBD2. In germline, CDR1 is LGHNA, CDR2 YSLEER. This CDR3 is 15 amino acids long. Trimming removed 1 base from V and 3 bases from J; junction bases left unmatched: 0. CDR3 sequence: CASSQGTSGYNEQFF. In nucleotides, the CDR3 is TGCGCCAGCAGCCAAGGGACTAGCGGCTACAATGAGCAGTTCTTC.

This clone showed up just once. CDR3 sequence reads: CATSRRGANQPQHF. The CDR3, as DNA: TGTGCCACCAGTCGTCGGGGAGCAAATCAGCCCCAGCATTTT. This chain uses TRBV7-2 with TRBJ1-5; no firm D call. CDR1 is SGHTA and CDR2 is FQGNSA in the germline V gene. The CDR3 length is 14 residues. Trimming pared 10 bases from V and 4 bases from J, leaving 17 bases between.

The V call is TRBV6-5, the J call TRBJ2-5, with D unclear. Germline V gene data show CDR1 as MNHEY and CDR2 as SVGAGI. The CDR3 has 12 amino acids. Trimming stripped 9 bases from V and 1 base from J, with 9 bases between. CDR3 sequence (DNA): TGTGCCAGTGGTGGGTTCCAAGAGACCCAGTACTTC. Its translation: CASGGFQETQYF.

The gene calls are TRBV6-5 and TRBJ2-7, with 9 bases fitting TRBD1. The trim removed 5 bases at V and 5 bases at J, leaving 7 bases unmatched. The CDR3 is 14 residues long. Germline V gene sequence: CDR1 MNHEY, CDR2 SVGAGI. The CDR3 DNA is TGTGCCAGCAGTCGCGACAGGGGGGAGAACGAGCAGTACTTC. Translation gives CASSRDRGENEQYF.

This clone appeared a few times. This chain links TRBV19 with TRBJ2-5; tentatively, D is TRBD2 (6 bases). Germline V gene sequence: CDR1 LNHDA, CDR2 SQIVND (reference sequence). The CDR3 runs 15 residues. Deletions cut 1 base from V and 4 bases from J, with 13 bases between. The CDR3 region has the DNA TGTGCCAGTAGTATAGGACGTGTGGGGGGAGAGACCCAGTACTTC. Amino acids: CASSIGRVGGETQYF.

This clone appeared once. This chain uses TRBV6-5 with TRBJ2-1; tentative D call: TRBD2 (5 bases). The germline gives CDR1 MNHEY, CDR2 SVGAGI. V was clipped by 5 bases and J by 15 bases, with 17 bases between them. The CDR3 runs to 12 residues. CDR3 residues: CASSLRVGGMFF. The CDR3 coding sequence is TGTGCCAGCAGTCTGCGGGTAGGAGGAATGTTCTTC.

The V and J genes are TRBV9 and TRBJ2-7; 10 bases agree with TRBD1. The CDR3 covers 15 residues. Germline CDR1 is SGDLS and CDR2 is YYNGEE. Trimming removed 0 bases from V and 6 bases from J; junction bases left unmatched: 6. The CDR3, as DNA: TGTGCCAGCAGCGTAGCTACGGGACAGGGGAGCGAGCAGTACTTC. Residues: CASSVATGQGSEQYF.

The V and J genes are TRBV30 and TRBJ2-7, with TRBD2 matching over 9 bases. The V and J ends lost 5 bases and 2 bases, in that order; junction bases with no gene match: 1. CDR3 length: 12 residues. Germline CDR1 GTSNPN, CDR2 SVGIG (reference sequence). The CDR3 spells CAWGTSTYEQYF. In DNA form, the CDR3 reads TGTGCCTGGGGGACTAGCACCTACGAGCAGTACTTC.